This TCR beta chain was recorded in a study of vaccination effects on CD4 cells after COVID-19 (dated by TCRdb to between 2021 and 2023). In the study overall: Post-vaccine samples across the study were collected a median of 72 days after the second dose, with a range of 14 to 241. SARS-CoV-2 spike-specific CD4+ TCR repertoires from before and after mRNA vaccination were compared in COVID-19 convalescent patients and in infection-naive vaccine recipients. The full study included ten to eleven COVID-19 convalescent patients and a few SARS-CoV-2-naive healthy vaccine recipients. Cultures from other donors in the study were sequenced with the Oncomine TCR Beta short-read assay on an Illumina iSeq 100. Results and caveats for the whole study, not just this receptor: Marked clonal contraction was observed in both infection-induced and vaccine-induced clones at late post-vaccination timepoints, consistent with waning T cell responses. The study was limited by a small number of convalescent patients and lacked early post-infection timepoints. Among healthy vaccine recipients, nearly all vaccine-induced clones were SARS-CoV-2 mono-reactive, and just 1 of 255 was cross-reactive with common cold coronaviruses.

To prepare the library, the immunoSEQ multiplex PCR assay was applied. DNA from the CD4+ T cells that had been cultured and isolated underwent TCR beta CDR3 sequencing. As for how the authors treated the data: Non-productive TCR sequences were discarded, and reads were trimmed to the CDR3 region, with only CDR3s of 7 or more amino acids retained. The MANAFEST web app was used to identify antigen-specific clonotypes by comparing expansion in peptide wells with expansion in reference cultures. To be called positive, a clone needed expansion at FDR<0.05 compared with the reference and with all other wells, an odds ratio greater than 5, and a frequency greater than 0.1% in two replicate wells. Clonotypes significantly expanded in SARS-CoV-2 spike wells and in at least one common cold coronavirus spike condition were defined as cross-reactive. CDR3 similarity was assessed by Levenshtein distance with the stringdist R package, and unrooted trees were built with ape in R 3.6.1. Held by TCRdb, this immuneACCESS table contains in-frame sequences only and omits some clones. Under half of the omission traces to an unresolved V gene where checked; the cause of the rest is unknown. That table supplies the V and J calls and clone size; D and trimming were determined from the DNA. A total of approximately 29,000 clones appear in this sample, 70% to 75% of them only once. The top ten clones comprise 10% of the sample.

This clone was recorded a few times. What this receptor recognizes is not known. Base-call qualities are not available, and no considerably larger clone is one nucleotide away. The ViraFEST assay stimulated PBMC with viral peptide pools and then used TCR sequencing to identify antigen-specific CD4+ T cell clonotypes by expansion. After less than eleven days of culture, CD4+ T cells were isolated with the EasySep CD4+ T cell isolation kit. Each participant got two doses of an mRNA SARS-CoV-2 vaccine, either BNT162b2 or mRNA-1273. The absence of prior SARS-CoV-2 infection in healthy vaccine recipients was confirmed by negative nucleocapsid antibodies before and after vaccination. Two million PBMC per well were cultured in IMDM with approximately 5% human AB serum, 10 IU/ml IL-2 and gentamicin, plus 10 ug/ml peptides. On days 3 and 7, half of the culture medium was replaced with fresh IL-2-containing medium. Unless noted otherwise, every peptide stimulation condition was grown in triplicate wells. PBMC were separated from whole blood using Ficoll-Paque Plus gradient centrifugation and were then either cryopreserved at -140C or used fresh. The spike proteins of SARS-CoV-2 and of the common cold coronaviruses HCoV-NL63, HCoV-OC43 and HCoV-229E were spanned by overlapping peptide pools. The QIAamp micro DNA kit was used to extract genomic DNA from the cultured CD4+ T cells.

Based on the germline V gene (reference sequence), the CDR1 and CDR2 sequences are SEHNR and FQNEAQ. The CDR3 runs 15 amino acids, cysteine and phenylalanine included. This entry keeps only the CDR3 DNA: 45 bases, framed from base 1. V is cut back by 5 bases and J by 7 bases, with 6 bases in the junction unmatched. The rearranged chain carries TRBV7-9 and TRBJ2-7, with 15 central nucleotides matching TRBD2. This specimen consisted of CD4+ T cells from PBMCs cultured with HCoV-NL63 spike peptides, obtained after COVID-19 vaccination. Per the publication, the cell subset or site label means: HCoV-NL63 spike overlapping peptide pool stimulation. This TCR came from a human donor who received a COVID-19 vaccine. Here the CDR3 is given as CASSRGTSGRSEQYF. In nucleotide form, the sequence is TGTGCCAGCAGCCGAGGGACTAGCGGGAGGAGTGAGCAGTACTTC.